Listed below are T cell receptor beta chains from one sample, sequenced in a study of CD8+ T cells in alopecia areata. Some clones are missing from TCRdb's copy, which holds only in-frame ones; the method was immunoSEQ multiplex PCR. In the table there are about 120,000 clones, around 61% of which are singletons. Sequenced sample: CD4+ T cells sorted from blood. The receptor source for this set is a human donor in good health. CDR3s include the opening cysteine and the closing phenylalanine or tryptophan. A D gene is named only where the DNA matches it firmly. Only part of the rows carry a size: once, few, many, or a class if the clone is expanded.

D gene | J gene | clone size | V gene | CDR3 protein | CDR3 DNA
NA | TRBJ2-5 | NA | TRBV6-6 | CASSYGRADGETQYF | TGTGCCAGCAGTTACGGCCGAGCGGACGGAGAGACCCAGTACTTC
NA | TRBJ1-6 | NA | TRBV25-1 | CASSVGQGNSPLHF | TGTGCCAGCAGTGTAGGTCAGGGGAATTCACCCCTCCACTTT
NA | TRBJ2-3 | NA | TRBV7-2 | CASSPDRASTDTQYF | TGTGCCAGCAGCCCCGATAGGGCTAGCACAGATACGCAGTATTTT
NA | TRBJ2-3 | NA | TRBV5-6 | CASSREVWDTQYF | TGTGCCAGCAGCCGAGAAGTCTGGGATACGCAGTATTTT
NA | TRBJ2-1 | NA | TRBV30 | CAWSTSGGGQQFF | TGTGCCTGGAGTACCTCAGGAGGGGGACAGCAGTTCTTC
NA | TRBJ1-2 | NA | TRBV29-1 | CSVEDQGVRGYTF | TGCAGCGTTGAAGATCAAGGGGTTAGGGGCTACACCTTC
NA | TRBJ1-1 | few | TRBV6-5 | CASSREQGAEAFF | TGTGCCAGCAGTCGCGAGCAGGGTGCTGAAGCTTTCTTT
TRBD1 | TRBJ1-6 | NA | TRBV6-5 | CASSPNDRANSPLHF | TGTGCCAGCAGCCCCAACGACAGGGCCAATTCACCCCTCCACTTT
NA | TRBJ2-3 | NA | TRBV19 | CASSKSLADTQYF | TGTGCCAGTAGTAAATCGTTGGCAGATACGCAGTATTTT
NA | TRBJ2-7 | few | TRBV19 | CASSTGQSDEQYF | TGTGCCAGTAGTACCGGGCAAAGCGACGAGCAGTACTTC
NA | TRBJ2-6 | NA | TRBV30 | CAWSVWGTGANVLTF | TGTGCCTGGAGTGTTTGGGGGACCGGGGCCAACGTCCTGACTTTC
TRBD1 | TRBJ1-4 | once | TRBV29-1 | CSVKDRGNEKLFF | TGCAGCGTCAAGGACAGGGGTAATGAAAAACTGTTTTTT
NA | TRBJ2-1 | few | TRBV2 | CASSDEHEQFF | TGTGCCAGCAGTGATGAGCATGAGCAGTTCTTC
TRBD1 | TRBJ1-2 | NA | TRBV27 | CASSAGGLYGYTF | TGTGCCAGCAGTGCAGGGGGACTCTATGGCTACACCTTC
NA | TRBJ2-5 | NA | TRBV11-1 | CASSSQGWETQYF | TGTGCCAGCAGCTCACAGGGCTGGGAGACCCAGTACTTC
NA | TRBJ1-1 | NA | TRBV7-9 | CASSLEGGNTEAFF | TGTGCCAGCAGCTTAGAAGGGGGAAACACTGAAGCTTTCTTT
NA | TRBJ2-6 | NA | TRBV25-1 | CASSEKAGRASGANVLTF | TGTGCCAGCAGTGAAAAGGCCGGCAGGGCCTCTGGGGCCAACGTCCTGACTTTC
NA | TRBJ2-7 | NA | TRBV5-4 | CASSPGAGGGIRVQYF | TGTGCCAGCAGCCCCGGGGCTGGAGGAGGAATACGAGTGCAGTACTTC
TRBD1 | TRBJ1-1 | NA | TRBV4-1 | CASRDRTGTTEAFF | TGCGCCAGCAGAGATCGGACAGGGACCACTGAAGCTTTCTTT